Listed below are T cell receptor beta chains from one sample, sequenced in a study of shared clonotypes between healthy human individuals. The protocol was immunoSEQ multiplex PCR, while the TCRdb copy is restricted to in-frame clones and leaves out a portion. The data show approximately 95,000 clones, under 70% seen once. Input material: memory CD8+ T cells sorted from blood. All receptors come from a man in his thirties or forties in good health. Both conserved end residues are part of each CDR3. A D gene is named only where the DNA matches it firmly.

V gene: TRBV9; D gene: TRBD1; CDR3 protein: CASSAGTAPGEQYF
V gene: TRBV19; D gene: .; CDR3 protein: CASSMRTDTQYF
V gene: TRBV28; D gene: .; CDR3 protein: CASSLGLIYEQYF
V gene: TRBV19; D gene: .; CDR3 protein: CASSNYDRLTGNTIYF
V gene: TRBV21-1; D gene: .; CDR3 protein: CASSPSPDQPQHF
V gene: TRBV19; D gene: TRBD2; CDR3 protein: CASARTSGKETQYF
V gene: TRBV6-1; D gene: .; CDR3 protein: CASSQDSGYGYTF
V gene: TRBV5-6; D gene: .; CDR3 protein: CASSLGWISSGANVLTF
V gene: TRBV4-2; D gene: .; CDR3 protein: CASSQGTGEGYEQYF
V gene: TRBV28; D gene: .; CDR3 protein: CASSLGSSRWETQYF
V gene: TRBV7-9; D gene: .; CDR3 protein: CASSSSPEQYF
V gene: TRBV4-1; D gene: .; CDR3 protein: CASSQVGPLSYEQYF
V gene: TRBV4-1; D gene: .; CDR3 protein: CASSQDQNSGQGDQPQHF
V gene: TRBV14; D gene: TRBD2; CDR3 protein: CASSQGASGNSYNEQFF
V gene: TRBV4-2; D gene: .; CDR3 protein: CASSQGEYTGELFF
V gene: TRBV7-9; D gene: TRBD1; CDR3 protein: CASSPRDSLYEQYF
V gene: TRBV11-2; D gene: .; CDR3 protein: CASSFLRFGLSSYEQYF
V gene: TRBV7-2; D gene: .; CDR3 protein: CASSLESLVGGSTDTQYF
V gene: TRBV6-6; D gene: TRBD1; CDR3 protein: CASSYAGTGRETQYF
V gene: TRBV19; D gene: .; CDR3 protein: CASSMAGARYEQYF
V gene: TRBV18; D gene: .; CDR3 protein: CASSGQNYEQYF
V gene: TRBV7-9; D gene: .; CDR3 protein: CASSPGVGYSNQPQHF
V gene: TRBV6-5; D gene: .; CDR3 protein: CASSFEGHDTGELFF
V gene: TRBV6-4; D gene: .; CDR3 protein: CASTGTSSREQYF
V gene: TRBV7-9; D gene: .; CDR3 protein: CASSMGQNTEAFF
V gene: TRBV6-6; D gene: .; CDR3 protein: CASSSITGSEQYF
V gene: TRBV6-4; D gene: .; CDR3 protein: CASSEGGHDNNNEQFF
V gene: TRBV2; D gene: .; CDR3 protein: CASSVQSGPDTDTQYF
V gene: TRBV14; D gene: TRBD1; CDR3 protein: CASSQDLAGGAIHGYTF
V gene: TRBV15; D gene: TRBD2; CDR3 protein: CATSRVGAGVRNEQFF
V gene: TRBV7-6; D gene: .; CDR3 protein: CASSLGQSNTEAFF
V gene: TRBV7-8; D gene: TRBD2; CDR3 protein: CASSPAGLAGGVPYEQYF
V gene: TRBV9; D gene: TRBD1; CDR3 protein: CASSYGQGRETQYF
V gene: TRBV5-5; D gene: .; CDR3 protein: CASSLWSEETQYF
V gene: TRBV4-1; D gene: .; CDR3 protein: CASSQDQDGTDTQYF
V gene: TRBV15; D gene: .; CDR3 protein: CATSRDLSYNEQFF
V gene: TRBV5-1; D gene: TRBD2; CDR3 protein: CASSAKQGPRLAGEYEQYF
V gene: TRBV6-1; D gene: .; CDR3 protein: CASSRSYSNQPQHF
V gene: TRBV6-1; D gene: .; CDR3 protein: CASSPAVGGTDTQYF
V gene: TRBV6-5; D gene: .; CDR3 protein: CASSYSPNEQFF
V gene: TRBV5-1; D gene: TRBD1; CDR3 protein: CASSPKNRTGSIKTQYF
V gene: TRBV7-2; D gene: .; CDR3 protein: CASSWGGAGGTGELFF
V gene: TRBV5-1; D gene: TRBD2; CDR3 protein: CASSADPSGSREQYF
V gene: TRBV11-2; D gene: TRBD2; CDR3 protein: CASSGRTSGRDNEQFF
V gene: TRBV29-1; D gene: .; CDR3 protein: CSVGNGQLYTEAFF
V gene: TRBV5-1; D gene: TRBD2; CDR3 protein: CASSWGLAGGPRVGLQETQYF
V gene: TRBV6-5; D gene: .; CDR3 protein: CASSLGTGGYEQYF
V gene: TRBV28; D gene: .; CDR3 protein: CASKEADGKHTDTQYF
V gene: TRBV27; D gene: .; CDR3 protein: CAVKADSYGYTF
V gene: TRBV7-9; D gene: TRBD1; CDR3 protein: CASSGPRTGPGNNEQFF